The source of this TCR beta chain is a study of CD8 T cells in ankylosing spondylitis. Study results and limitations: Seemingly distinctive of ankylosing spondylitis blood was a TCR beta motif formed by eight highly homologous variants.

Germline values: CDR1 DFQATT, CDR2 SNEGSKA (reference sequence). The CDR3 has 14 amino acids. Losses at the gene ends were 3 bases for V and 2 bases for J; bases not matched to a gene: 6. This clonotype appeared a few times. Antigen unknown. MiXCR, run by TCRdb on the 5' RACE reads, gives a single entry per CDR3 protein. The sample includes fewer than 750,000 distinct CDR3 sequences, around 20% of them seen just once. This clonotype originated in a male donor with ankylosing spondylitis. Material for sequencing was blood, either unsorted or a sorted T cell fraction (not recorded which). V and J are TRBV20-1 and TRBJ1-2; TRBD1 matches 7 bases. CDR3 nucleotide sequence: TGCAGTGCTAGTCCAAACAGGGGAAACTATGGCTACACCTTC. As protein: CSASPNRGNYGYTF.